This T cell receptor beta chain was profiled in a study of vaccination effects on CD4 cells after COVID-19. Findings of the study overall: The study got few convalescent patients and did not collect any early post-infection timepoints. Clones induced by infection and by vaccine showed marked clonal contraction late after vaccination.

Of note for this clone: Its specificity is not known.

Ahead of sequencing, the ViraFEST assay grew antigen-specific CD4+ T cells using viral peptide pools. When around nine days of culture had elapsed, CD4+ T cells were isolated. In the vaccine recipients, nucleocapsid antibodies were negative and there was no prior SARS-CoV-2 infection. The researchers cultured fewer than 2.5 million PBMC per well with 8 to 10 IU/ml IL-2 and roughly 10 ug/ml peptides. Per the germline V gene, CDR1 is KGHDR and CDR2 is SFDVKD. The CDR3 is 17 residues long. Trimming left V 3 bases short and J 0 bases short, with 15 bases between. The data were produced by immunoSEQ multiplex PCR, yet TCRdb's version contains in-frame clones alone and is incomplete. This table holds about 73,000 clones, approximately 75% found once.

The genes are TRBV24-1 and TRBJ2-3; maybe TRBD2 (6 bases). The TCR originated in a human donor who received a COVID-19 vaccine. The starting material was CD4+ T cells from PBMCs cultured with HCoV-NL63 spike peptides, obtained before COVID-19 vaccination. The CDR3 loop reads CATSDPLPGASTDTQYF. Written as DNA, the CDR3 is TGTGCCACCAGTGATCCGCTACCGGGAGCTAGCACAGATACGCAGTATTTT.